Below, 19 T cell receptor beta chains from the same sample are listed, as sequenced in a study of response to subunit inactivated influenza vaccine. A single record per CDR3 protein comes from TCRdb applying MiXCR to the RT-PCR reads. The sample has a few hundred thousand distinct CDR3 sequences; approximately 23% are singletons. The source was PBMCs from blood, collected about 20 months after vaccination. These receptors all stem from a man aged 50 to 69 who received an inactivated influenza vaccine.

The V and J genes are TRBV3-1 and TRBJ1-2; a possible D gene is TRBD1 (6 bases). The germline V and J ends were trimmed by 4 bases and 5 bases, with 11 bases remaining between them. Germline values: CDR1 LGHDT, CDR2 YNNKEL (reference sequence). This CDR3 comprises 13 residues. Here the CDR3 reads CASSPTGRYGYTF. The CDR3 DNA reads as TGTGCCAGCAGCCCGACAGGAAGATATGGCTACACCTTC.

The chain employs TRBV7-3 and TRBJ2-2; TRBD2 aligns across 9 bases. The CDR3 spans 16 residues. CDR1 is SGHTA and CDR2 is FQGTGA in the germline V gene. V lost 5 bases and J lost 4; bases outside the gene matches: 8. The CDR3 protein is CASSLSGGKITGELFF. The CDR3 DNA reads TGTGCCAGCAGCCTTAGCGGGGGAAAGATCACCGGGGAGCTGTTTTTT.

The V and J genes are TRBV20-1 and TRBJ2-1; 7 bases are shared with TRBD2. The CDR3 runs to 16 residues. In germline, CDR1 is DFQATT, CDR2 SNEGSKA (reference sequence). J gave up 4 bases and V 1 base, and 10 bases lay outside the gene matches. In DNA form, the CDR3 reads TGCAGTGCTAGAGGGTTTGCGGGAGTTTTTTACAATGAGCAGTTCTTC. Translating it yields CSARGFAGVFYNEQFF.

This clonotype was observed a handful of times. The CDR3 coding sequence is TGTGCCATCAGTGAGCCCGGACAGGGACTCTACGAGCAGTACTTC. Its translation: CAISEPGQGLYEQYF. This chain links TRBV10-3 with TRBJ2-7, with 8 bases lining up with TRBD1. The CDR3 totals 15 residues. The germline V gene has CDR1 ENHRY and CDR2 SYGVKD. V lost 2 bases to trimming and J lost 3 bases; unmatched junction nucleotides: 6.

The V call is TRBV20-1, the J call TRBJ2-7, with TRBD2 as a possible D gene (6 bases). In germline, CDR1 is DFQATT, CDR2 SNEGSKA (reference sequence). Between the trimmed V and J ends, which lost 5 bases and 4 bases, there was a span of 15 bases. The length of the CDR3 is 13 residues. CDR3 region: CSAAEWRGYEQYF. The CDR3 DNA reads TGCAGTGCTGCCGAATGGCGGGGATACGAGCAGTACTTC.

The V gene is TRBV4-3, the J gene TRBJ1-1, with D uncertain. The germline V gene encodes CDR1 LGHNA and CDR2 YSLEER. Trimming pared 3 bases from V and 6 bases from J, leaving 20 bases between. The CDR3 is made up of 16 amino acids. The CDR3, as DNA: TGCGCCAGCAGCCAGGCCGGGCATACATCGCGGTCTGAAGCTTTCTTT. Protein product: CASSQAGHTSRSEAFF.

This clonotype was detected ten times or more. This chain connects TRBV28 to TRBJ1-1, with TRBD1 matching over 7 bases. Looked up from germline, CDR1 is MDHEN and CDR2 is SYDVKM. V shed 5 bases and J 4 bases; nucleotides not matched to a gene: 16. This CDR3 has 17 amino acids. This CDR3 reads CASSDRDRQQWSTEAFF. As DNA, the CDR3 is TGTGCCAGCAGTGACCGGGACAGACAGCAATGGAGCACTGAAGCTTTCTTT.

V gene TRBV28 combines with J gene TRBJ1-4, with D perhaps TRBD1 (5 bases). Germline CDR1 reads MDHEN; CDR2 reads SYDVKM. V lost 3 bases, J lost 7 bases, and 12 bases lay in between. The CDR3 length is 14 residues. CDR3: CASSFRGIGEKLFF. The DNA of the CDR3 is TGTGCCAGCAGTTTTCGGGGGATAGGTGAAAAACTGTTTTTT.

At least ten counts were recorded for this clonotype. V is TRBV27 and J is TRBJ2-3, with 8 bases identical to TRBD2. The CDR3 contains 16 residues. The junction had 4 bases not matched to a gene; V was cut back by 1 base and J by 1 base. The germline V gene has CDR1 MNHEY and CDR2 SMNVEV (reference sequence). The CDR3 sequence: CASSLFGLARTDTQYF. The CDR3 bases are TGTGCCAGCAGTTTATTCGGACTAGCTCGCACAGATACGCAGTATTTT.

This clonotype was picked up many times. The chain uses TRBV20-1 and TRBJ1-1; D ambiguous. Germline V gene lookup returns CDR1 DFQATT and CDR2 SNEGSKA (reference sequence). This CDR3 contains 14 residues. The V end was cut by 5 bases, the J end by 4 bases, with 17 bases between. CDR3 bases: TGCAGTGCTGAGCGCGCGCGGGAAGGCACTGAAGCTTTCTTT. Its protein product is CSAERAREGTEAFF.

At least ten counts were recorded for this clonotype. This chain uses TRBV6-5 with TRBJ1-1; D is possibly TRBD1 (6 bases). Germline-derived CDR1 and CDR2 are MNHEY and SVGAGI. Trimming left V 5 bases short and J 4 bases short, with 8 bases between. The CDR3 length is 12 residues. The CDR3 here is CASSQGSTEAFF. CDR3 DNA: TGTGCCAGCAGTCAGGGGTCCACTGAAGCTTTCTTT.

This clonotype was observed at least ten times. CDR3 region: CASSFRDTYSPLHF. The CDR3 region has the DNA TGTGCCAGCAGTTTCCGGGACACGTATTCACCCCTCCACTTT. J is TRBJ1-6 and V is TRBV27, with D possibly matching TRBD1 (6 bases). The CDR3 totals 14 residues. Germline CDR1 MNHEY, CDR2 SMNVEV (reference sequence). With 3 bases removed from V and 8 bases from J, the gap between germline ends came to 11 bases.

A few counts support this clonotype. The chain links TRBV7-8 to TRBJ1-5; weak D call: TRBD1 (6 bases). Deletions cut 5 bases from V and 4 bases from J, with 12 bases between. There are 14 residues in the CDR3. From germline, CDR1 is SGHVS and CDR2 FQNEAQ. DNA for the CDR3: TGTGCCAGCAGCCAGGACAGCCTAAATCAGCCCCAGCATTTT. Encoded protein: CASSQDSLNQPQHF.

This clonotype was seen repeatedly, ten times or more. CDR3 sequence (DNA): TGCAGTGCTAGGGACCTTCTCAGGTACATGAACACTGAAGCTTTCTTT. Translation gives CSARDLLRYMNTEAFF. The rearrangement links TRBV20-1 to TRBJ1-1; the D is unclear. Trimming removed 3 bases from V and 0 bases from J, with 17 bases in between. In germline, CDR1 is DFQATT, CDR2 SNEGSKA (reference sequence). CDR3 length: 16 amino acids.

This clonotype was observed once. The chain combines TRBV20-1 with TRBJ2-3, with 9 bases aligning to TRBD1. Per germline, CDR1 DFQATT and CDR2 SNEGSKA (reference sequence). V gave up 2 bases and J gave up 5 bases; unmatched junction bases: 8. The CDR3 is 15 residues long. CDR3: CSARPTGGQIDTQYF. The CDR3 nucleotides read TGCAGTGCTAGACCGACAGGGGGTCAAATAGATACGCAGTATTTT.

This clonotype appeared a few times. This rearrangement joins TRBV7-6 to TRBJ2-7; D is undetermined. CDR1 is SGHVS, CDR2 FNYEAQ, per germline. The CDR3 covers 15 residues. Trimming cost V 8 bases and J 2 bases, with 19 bases left between them. In DNA, the CDR3 is TGTGCCAGCGGTTCCTCACTCTCGGTACCCTACGAGCAGTACTTC. Translation gives CASGSSLSVPYEQYF.

The rearrangement links TRBV28 to TRBJ1-3; no clear D gene. Germline V gene sequence: CDR1 MDHEN, CDR2 SYDVKM. V lost 6 bases to trimming and J lost 2 bases, with 11 bases between them. This CDR3 is 14 amino acids long. CDR3 DNA sequence: TGTGCCAGCAGGGAATCCAGGCCTGGAAACACCATATATTTT. It specifies CASRESRPGNTIYF.

This clonotype was seen a handful of times. The chain has TRBV7-9 and TRBJ1-3; D unresolved. This CDR3 has 16 amino acids. CDR1 and CDR2 (germline): SEHNR, FQNEAQ (reference sequence). With 2 bases removed from V and 0 bases from J, the gap between germline ends came to 11 bases. CDR3 sequence reads: CASSLRVLYSGNTIYF. Written as DNA, the CDR3 is TGTGCCAGCAGCTTACGGGTACTTTACTCTGGAAACACCATATATTTT. The full variable domain, with the rest looked up from reference TRBV7-9 and TRBJ1-3, is DTGVSQNPRHKITKRGQNVTFRCDPISEHNRLYWYRQTLGQGPEFLTYFQNEAQLEKSRLLSDRFSAERPKGSFSTLEIQRTEQGDSAMYLCASSLRVLYSGNTIYFGEGSWLTVV.

The chain links TRBV7-9 to TRBJ2-3; D unclear. The CDR3 has 14 residues. Germline values: CDR1 SEHNR, CDR2 FQNEAQ (reference sequence). V was pared by 0 bases and J by 5 bases, with 9 bases between. CDR3 sequence: CASSLASNKDTQYF. For the CDR3, the DNA is TGTGCCAGCAGCTTAGCATCAAATAAAGATACGCAGTATTTT.